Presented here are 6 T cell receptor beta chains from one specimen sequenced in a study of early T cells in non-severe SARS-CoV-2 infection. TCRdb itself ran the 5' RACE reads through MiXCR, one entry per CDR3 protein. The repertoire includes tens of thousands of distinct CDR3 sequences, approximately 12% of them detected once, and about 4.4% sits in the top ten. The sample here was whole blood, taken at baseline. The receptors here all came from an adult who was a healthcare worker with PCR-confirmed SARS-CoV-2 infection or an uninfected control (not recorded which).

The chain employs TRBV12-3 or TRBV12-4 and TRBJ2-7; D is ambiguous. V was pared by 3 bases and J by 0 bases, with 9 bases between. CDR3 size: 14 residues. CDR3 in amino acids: CASSLARNSYEQYF. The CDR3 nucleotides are TGTGCCAGCAGTTTGGCCCGTAACTCCTACGAGCAGTACTTC.

In DNA, the CDR3 is TGTGCCAGCAGCTTGACAGGAATAGGCTACACCTTC. This translates into CASSLTGIGYTF. V usage is TRBV5-6 and J usage is TRBJ1-2, with a possible D match to TRBD1 (5 bases). V was trimmed by 1 base and J by 8 bases, leaving 9 bases between them. Germline assignment: CDR1 SGHDT and CDR2 YYEEEE. The CDR3 extends over 12 amino acids.

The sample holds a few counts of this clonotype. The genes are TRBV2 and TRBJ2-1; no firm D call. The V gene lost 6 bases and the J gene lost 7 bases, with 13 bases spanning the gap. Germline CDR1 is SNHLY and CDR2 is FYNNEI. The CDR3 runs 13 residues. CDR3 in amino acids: CASRAWTANEQFF. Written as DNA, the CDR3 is TGTGCCAGCAGGGCATGGACGGCTAATGAGCAGTTCTTC.

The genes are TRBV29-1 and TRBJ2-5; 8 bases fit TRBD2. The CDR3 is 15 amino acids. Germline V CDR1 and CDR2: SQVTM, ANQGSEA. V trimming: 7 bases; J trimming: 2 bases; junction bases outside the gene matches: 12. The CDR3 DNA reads TGCAGCGCCTCCCACGGTAGCGGGGAACAAGAGACCCAGTACTTC. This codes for CSASHGSGEQETQYF.

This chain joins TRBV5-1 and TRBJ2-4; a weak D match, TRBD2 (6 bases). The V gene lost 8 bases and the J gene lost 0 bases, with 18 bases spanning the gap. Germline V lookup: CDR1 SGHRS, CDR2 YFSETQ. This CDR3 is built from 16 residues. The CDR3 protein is CARTAEGAVAKNIQYF. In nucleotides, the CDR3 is TGCGCCAGGACGGCGGAGGGAGCCGTAGCCAAAAACATTCAGTACTTC.

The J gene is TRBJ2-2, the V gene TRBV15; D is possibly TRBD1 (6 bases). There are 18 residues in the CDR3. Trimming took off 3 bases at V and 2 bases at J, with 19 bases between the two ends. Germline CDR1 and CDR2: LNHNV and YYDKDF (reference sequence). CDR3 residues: CATSSKLRQDGNTGELFF. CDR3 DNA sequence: TGTGCCACCAGCAGCAAACTCCGACAGGATGGAAACACCGGGGAGCTGTTTTTT.